These 18 T cell receptor beta chains were sequenced from one sample in a study of patients and donors after allogeneic stem cell transplantation. TCRdb independently ran MiXCR on the RT-PCR reads; one entry per CDR3 protein. The table records over 150,000 distinct CDR3 sequences, approximately 30% of them present only once. Sequenced: blood, either unsorted or a sorted T cell fraction (not recorded which). These receptors were collected from a human donor who was either an allogeneic HSCT recipient or a stem cell or donor lymphocyte infusion donor (not recorded which). It is not recorded whose cells these are; they may come from a transplant donor.

The genes are TRBV6-1 and TRBJ1-2, with D maybe TRBD1 (6 bases). Trimming left V 11 bases short and J 4 bases short, with 14 bases between. Germline values: CDR1 MNHNS, CDR2 SASEGT. The length of the CDR3 is 12 residues. CDR3 sequence (DNA): TGTGCCCTAAACAGGGAGGGCTATGGCTACACCTTC. Its protein is CALNREGYGYTF.

The chain couples TRBV14 to TRBJ2-1; D uncertain. V lost 1 base to trimming and J lost 9 bases, with 10 bases between them. The germline gives CDR1 SGHDN, CDR2 FVKESK. The CDR3 loop spans 13 amino acids. CDR3 nucleotides: TGTGCCAGCAGCCAAGTTATGGGAAGTGAGCAGTTCTTC. Amino acid sequence: CASSQVMGSEQFF.

The chain has TRBV25-1 and TRBJ1-4; no clear D. The CDR3 is 15 amino acids. Germline CDR1 MGHDK, CDR2 SYGVNS. The V end lost 8 bases, the J end lost 8 bases, and 21 bases lay between the germline ends. The CDR3 region is CASGYADVPEEKLFF. The CDR3 coding sequence is TGTGCCAGCGGATACGCGGACGTACCAGAGGAAAAACTGTTTTTT. Full variable domain (outside the CDR3, taken from reference TRBV25-1 and TRBJ1-4): EADIYQTPRYLVIGTGKKITLECSQTMGHDKMYWYQQDPGMELHLIHYSYGVNSTEKGDLSSESTVSRIRTEHFPLTLESARPSHTSQYLCASGYADVPEEKLFFGSGTQLSVL.

The chain joins TRBV30 to TRBJ2-5; D is unclear. V dropped 4 bases and J dropped 5 bases, with 8 bases sitting between them. The CDR3 spans 11 residues. The germline V gene encodes CDR1 GTSNPN and CDR2 SVGIG (reference sequence). The DNA of the CDR3 is TGTGCCTGGACAGGAGAGGAGACCCAGTACTTC. This translates into CAWTGEETQYF.

The V and J genes are TRBV20-1 and TRBJ1-1; weak D call: TRBD1 (5 bases). CDR3 length: 12 amino acids. V lost 3 bases and J lost 4, with 9 bases in between. Germline CDR1 and CDR2: DFQATT and SNEGSKA (reference sequence). CDR3 sequence reads: CSASFGATEAFF. CDR3 nucleotide sequence: TGCAGTGCTAGCTTTGGGGCCACTGAAGCTTTCTTT.

This clonotype was observed a few times. The V gene is TRBV3-1, the J gene TRBJ2-1; 13 bases are a match to TRBD2. Germline CDR1 reads LGHDT; CDR2 reads YNNKEL (reference sequence). V lost 0 bases to trimming and J lost 7 bases; unmatched junction nucleotides: 6. CDR3 size: 17 residues. The chain's CDR3 is CASSQDRGLAGRNEQFF. In nucleotides, the CDR3 is TGTGCCAGCAGCCAAGATCGGGGACTAGCGGGAAGGAATGAGCAGTTCTTC.

This sequence joins TRBV7-9 and TRBJ2-1; 11 bases line up with TRBD2. From germline, CDR1 is SEHNR and CDR2 FQNEAQ (reference sequence). The CDR3 has 15 residues. V shed 1 base and J 8 bases; nucleotides not matched to a gene: 4. The CDR3 DNA reads as TGTGCCAGCAGCTTAGTAGCGGGAGGGCGGTATGAGCAGTTCTTC. It translates to CASSLVAGGRYEQFF.

The chain carries TRBV12-3 or TRBV12-4 and TRBJ1-5; D may be TRBD1 (5 bases). Trimming cost V 1 base and J 7 bases, with 14 bases left between them. This CDR3 has 15 amino acids. The chain's CDR3 is CASSLGVVQGQPQHF. CDR3 coding DNA: TGTGCCAGCAGTTTAGGGGTTGTGCAGGGCCAGCCCCAGCATTTT.

V and J are TRBV20-1 and TRBJ2-3, with no clear D. CDR3 length equals 13 residues. The V gene lost 3 bases and the J gene lost 0 bases, with 7 bases spanning the gap. Germline CDR1 reads DFQATT; CDR2 reads SNEGSKA (reference sequence). CDR3 DNA: TGCAGTGCTAGCGGTACTAGCACAGATACGCAGTATTTT. This encodes CSASGTSTDTQYF.

This clonotype was observed a few times. This chain uses TRBV20-1 with TRBJ2-3; D uncertain. With 8 bases removed from V and 1 base from J, the gap between germline ends came to 16 bases. Germline CDR1 reads DFQATT; CDR2 reads SNEGSKA (reference sequence). This CDR3 spans 14 amino acids. CDR3 sequence (DNA): TGCAGTCTCCCCTCCACCCTCGGCACAGATACGCAGTATTTT. Protein sequence: CSLPSTLGTDTQYF.

This clonotype was picked up a small number of times. The chain joins TRBV6-2 or TRBV6-3 to TRBJ1-2; 11 positions agree with TRBD1. The CDR3 is 15 amino acids. After removal of 4 bases from V and 4 bases from J, the junction contained 5 bases not matched to a gene. Germline CDR1 MNHEY, CDR2 SVGEGT. CDR3 sequence (DNA): TGTGCCAGCAGTTTTACCGGGACAGGGGGCTATGGCTACACCTTC. This gives the protein CASSFTGTGGYGYTF.

The V and J genes are TRBV29-1 and TRBJ2-3, with TRBD2 as a possible D gene (6 bases). The CDR3 has 15 amino acids. Germline V lookup: CDR1 SQVTM, CDR2 ANQGSEA. Trimming removed 6 bases from V and 6 bases from J, with 22 bases in between. CDR3 in amino acids: CSVDWTTGSWDTQYF. CDR3 sequence (DNA): TGCAGCGTCGATTGGACTACCGGGTCGTGGGATACGCAGTATTTT.

The CDR3 nucleotides are TGTGCCAGCAGTTGGTTCTTTGGGGCCAACGTCCTGACTTTC. Protein: CASSWFFGANVLTF. This chain connects TRBV2 to TRBJ2-6; no clear D gene. Germline CDR1 and CDR2: SNHLY and FYNNEI. V was trimmed by 5 bases and J by 3 bases, leaving 8 bases between them. The CDR3 extends over 14 amino acids.

The chain recombines TRBV20-1 with TRBJ2-3; D may be TRBD2 (6 bases). Trimming stripped 3 bases from V and 1 base from J, with 14 bases between. The CDR3 sequence is 15 residues long. Germline V gives CDR1 DFQATT, CDR2 SNEGSKA (reference sequence). The CDR3 DNA is TGCAGTGCTAGGGACCCCGGGACTGGCACAGATACGCAGTATTTT. Its protein product is CSARDPGTGTDTQYF.

The chain combines TRBV5-1 with TRBJ2-1; D is possibly TRBD2 (7 bases). This CDR3 contains 15 residues. From germline, CDR1 is SGHRS and CDR2 YFSETQ. Trimming removed 5 bases at V and 10 bases at J, with 22 bases between. The CDR3 spells CASSFGLVGAREQFF. CDR3 DNA sequence: TGCGCCAGCAGTTTTGGACTAGTGGGGGCTAGGGAGCAGTTCTTC.

The chain uses TRBV12-3 or TRBV12-4 and TRBJ1-2; D not certain. The CDR3 length is 13 residues. The V gene lost 6 bases and the J gene lost 8 bases, with 16 bases spanning the gap. The CDR3 sequence: CASSLTNQEGYTF. In DNA, the CDR3 is TGTGCCAGCAGCTTAACAAACCAGGAGGGCTACACCTTC.

At least ten counts were recorded for this clonotype. This chain uses TRBV29-1 with TRBJ2-5, with D possibly matching TRBD1 (6 bases). The germline V gene has CDR1 SQVTM and CDR2 ANQGSEA. Trimming removed 5 bases from V and 2 bases from J, with 12 bases in between. The CDR3 covers 13 residues. This chain's CDR3 is CSVQGQFQETQYF. Here the CDR3 DNA reads TGCAGCGTTCAAGGACAGTTTCAAGAGACCCAGTACTTC. The full variable domain, with the rest looked up from reference TRBV29-1 and TRBJ2-5, is SAVISQKPSRDICQRGTSLTIQCQVDSQVTMMFWYRQQPGQSLTLIATANQGSEATYESGFVIDKFPISRPNLTFSTLTVSNMSPEDSSIYLCSVQGQFQETQYFGPGTRLLVL.

The rearrangement links TRBV12-3 or TRBV12-4 to TRBJ2-5; D is perhaps TRBD2 (5 bases). The V end was cut by 5 bases, the J end by 4 bases, with 8 bases between. This CDR3 is 12 amino acids long. The CDR3: CASSARGETQYF. In DNA, the CDR3 is TGTGCCAGCAGTGCACGGGGAGAGACCCAGTACTTC.